The sequence of this T cell receptor beta chain was determined in a study of T-cell memory formation after mild COVID-19. Overall study findings and caveats: Detection of some responders pre-infection suggested pre-existing cross-reactive memory T cells participated.

TCRdb redid the calling of the 5' RACE reads with MiXCR, one entry per CDR3 protein. This sample has roughly 200,000 distinct CDR3 sequences, with 16% found just once. Of note for this clonotype: Its antigen is not identified.

This CDR3 spans 14 amino acids. V lost 3 bases and J 0 bases, leaving 8 bases between the germline ends. Germline lookup yields CDR1 WSHSY and CDR2 SAAADI. The V call is TRBV10-2, the J call TRBJ1-2; the D is unclear. Sequenced: PBMCs or a T cell subset sorted from them (not recorded which). The source of this sequence is an adult woman who had mild COVID-19 (a few samples of this study predate the infection). Cell type and time point are not known. The CDR3 loop reads CASSDARPNYGYTF. In DNA, the CDR3 is TGCGCCAGCAGTGATGCTAGACCTAACTATGGCTACACCTTC.